This TCR beta chain is drawn from a study of metastatic and nonmetastatic thyroid tumors. Turning to the study itself: Repertoires of blood and of tissue (tumor or nodule) from malignant and benign thyroid patients were compared. Study conclusions and caveats: Benign nodules were reported to have significantly lower TCR beta diversity than malignant thyroid tumors, in blood and tumor.

Methods used by the authors: For papillary thyroid cancer, a distant-metastasis classifier was constructed from CDR3 differences observed across clinicopathological groups. TCRdb reanalyzed the PCR reads via MiXCR. TCRdb's processing, not the authors' own work, is the source of the V and J calls. The sample carries around 19,000 clones, about 20% recorded once. Trimming shortened V by 3 bases and J by 7 bases, and 16 bases separated the two germline ends. Germline assignment: CDR1 DFQATT and CDR2 SNEGSKA (reference sequence). The CDR3 length is 14 residues. No treatment of any kind had been given to any patient before thyroid surgery. Points on this clone: Its target is unknown.

V usage is TRBV20-1 and J usage is TRBJ2-1, with D possibly called TRBD1 or TRBD2 (6 bases each). The specimen was blood. The TCR was taken from a female donor with papillary thyroid cancer or a benign thyroid nodule (not recorded which). Some clones in this sample may be carry-over from other donors' samples. The chain's CDR3 is CSASEGGEGNEQFF. The CDR3 DNA follows: TGCAGTGCTAGTGAGGGGGGCGAGGGTAATGAGCAGTTCTTC.